The 18 T cell receptor beta chains listed next were all sequenced from one sample in a study of blood T cell repertoires in COVID-19. The method was immunoSEQ multiplex PCR; TCRdb's version includes in-frame clones alone and lacks a portion of them. The profile covers a few hundred thousand clones, with about 91% appearing a single time and about 8.9% taken by the ten largest. Sequenced: PBMCs or T cells enriched from blood (not recorded which). These receptors were collected from a woman aged 18-29 years who had recovered from COVID-19.

The chain employs TRBV7-9 and TRBJ2-2; D call uncertain. Germline CDR1 SEHNR, CDR2 FQNEAQ (reference sequence). This CDR3 has 14 amino acids. V was pared by 5 bases and J by 2 bases, with 9 bases between. The CDR3 region is CASSPNYNTGELFF. The CDR3 region has the DNA TGTGCCAGCAGCCCAAACTATAACACCGGGGAGCTGTTTTTT.

This clone appeared a single time. This rearrangement joins TRBV20-1 to TRBJ1-1; tentative D call: TRBD1 (5 bases). Germline V lookup: CDR1 DFQATT, CDR2 SNEGSKA (reference sequence). This CDR3 contains 13 residues. Trimming pared 3 bases from V and 9 bases from J, leaving 17 bases between. CDR3 sequence: CSASRTPQGQAFF. In nucleotides, the CDR3 is TGCAGTGCTAGTCGAACCCCTCAGGGTCAAGCTTTCTTT.

The rearrangement links TRBV14 to TRBJ1-6; a weak D match, TRBD1 (6 bases). V was trimmed by 5 bases and J by 5 bases, leaving 16 bases between them. The CDR3 consists of 16 residues. Germline V lookup: CDR1 SGHDN, CDR2 FVKESK. The CDR3 spells CASSAIGGSNNSPLHF. CDR3 DNA sequence: TGTGCCAGCAGCGCGATAGGGGGAAGTAATAATTCACCCCTCCACTTT.

CDR3 loop: CASSLDRGYQPQHF. In nucleotides, the CDR3 is TGTGCCAGCAGCTTAGACCGGGGTTATCAGCCCCAGCATTTT. The gene calls are TRBV7-2 and TRBJ1-5; no reliable D call. V was shortened by 1 base and J by 5 bases, with 9 bases between the two germline ends. The CDR3 sequence is 14 residues long. Germline CDR1 reads SGHTA; CDR2 reads FQGNSA.

The rearrangement uses TRBV4-3 and TRBJ2-5; TRBD1 aligns across 9 bases. The V gene end was trimmed by 1 base and the J gene end by 2 bases; junction bases not matched to a gene: 5. The CDR3 length is 16 residues. Per germline, CDR1 LGHNA and CDR2 YSLEER. CDR3 nucleotide sequence: TGCGCCAGCAGCCAAGCTTGGGACAGGGCTCAAGAGACCCAGTACTTC. Its protein product is CASSQAWDRAQETQYF.

The chain combines TRBV10-3 with TRBJ2-7, with 7 bases fitting TRBD1. Germline V gives CDR1 ENHRY, CDR2 SYGVKD. The CDR3 totals 13 residues. Trimming removed 4 bases from V and 3 bases from J; junction bases left unmatched: 3. The CDR3, as DNA: TGTGCCATCAGTGCTACAGGGGTCTACGAGCAGTACTTC. Translating gives CAISATGVYEQYF.

V gene TRBV18 combines with J gene TRBJ1-4; the match to TRBD1 covers 9 bases. The CDR3 extends over 15 amino acids. Germline V gives CDR1 KGHSH, CDR2 LQKENI. Trimming took 6 bases from V and 6 from J; bases not matched to a gene: 8. This chain's CDR3 is CASSPNRGLDEKLFF. CDR3 bases: TGTGCCAGCTCTCCTAACAGGGGGCTTGATGAAAAACTGTTTTTT.

This clone has only one observation. The chain is built from TRBV2 and TRBJ1-1, with D unclear. CDR1 and CDR2 from the germline V gene are SNHLY and FYNNEI. This CDR3 comprises 13 residues. V dropped 5 bases and J dropped 0 bases, with 7 bases sitting between them. The CDR3 here is CASSLQMNTEAFF. The CDR3 DNA is TGTGCCAGCAGTTTGCAGATGAACACTGAAGCTTTCTTT.

The chain combines TRBV15 with TRBJ1-5; D is perhaps TRBD1 (5 bases). The CDR3 is made up of 15 amino acids. Germline CDR1 and CDR2: LNHNV and YYDKDF (reference sequence). V gave up 6 bases and J gave up 0 bases, with 12 bases separating them. CDR3 residues: CATRFDQGSNQPQHF. As DNA, the CDR3 is TGTGCCACCAGATTCGACCAGGGTAGCAATCAGCCCCAGCATTTT. The entire variable domain, with the rest obtained from reference TRBV15 and TRBJ1-5, is as follows: DAMVIQNPRYQVTQFGKPVTLSCSQTLNHNVMYWYQQKSSQAPKLLFHYYDKDFNNEADTPDNFQSRRPNTSFCFLDIRSPGLGDTAMYLCATRFDQGSNQPQHFGDGTRLSIL.

The V and J genes are TRBV11-2 and TRBJ1-6; TRBD1 might be the D (6 bases). Germline V gene sequence: CDR1 SGHAT, CDR2 FQNNGV. There are 14 residues in the CDR3. Trimming shortened V by 2 bases and J by 8 bases, and 10 bases separated the two germline ends. The CDR3 here is CASSLQGFHSPLHF. The CDR3 region has the DNA TGTGCCAGCAGCTTACAGGGGTTTCATTCACCCCTCCACTTT.

The V and J genes are TRBV9 and TRBJ1-1; D is unresolved. V was cut by 0 bases and J by 7 bases, with 16 bases left in between. Germline CDR1 is SGDLS and CDR2 is YYNGEE. The CDR3 length is 15 residues. The CDR3 nucleotides are TGTGCCAGCAGCGTAGTTGAGGGCTTTGCAGGTGAAGCTTTCTTT. Encoded protein: CASSVVEGFAGEAFF.

V usage is TRBV29-1 and J usage is TRBJ1-1; a weak D match, TRBD1 (5 bases). V was trimmed by 3 bases and J by 0 bases, leaving 8 bases between them. The V gene's germline CDR1 is SQVTM and CDR2 ANQGSEA. This CDR3 is 13 amino acids long. CDR3 loop: CSVETAMNTEAFF. DNA for the CDR3: TGCAGCGTTGAGACAGCTATGAACACTGAAGCTTTCTTT.

The chain couples TRBV2 to TRBJ1-1; 8 bases are a match to TRBD1. The germline V gene encodes CDR1 SNHLY and CDR2 FYNNEI. This CDR3 contains 15 residues. J lost 7 bases, V lost 2 bases, and 9 bases had no gene match. CDR3 coding DNA: TGTGCCAGCAGTGAACGGACAGGGCGTCGCGGTGAAGCTTTCTTT. Translating it yields CASSERTGRRGEAFF.

The V and J genes are TRBV6-2 or TRBV6-3 and TRBJ1-6; D is uncertain. Germline V lookup: CDR1 MNHEY, CDR2 SVGEGT. V was shortened by 5 bases and J by 0 bases, with 8 bases between the two germline ends. CDR3 length: 15 residues. CDR3 sequence (DNA): TGTGCCAGCAGTCTTGGAGTCTCCTATAATTCACCCCTCCACTTT. This translates into CASSLGVSYNSPLHF.

V usage is TRBV11-3 and J usage is TRBJ2-2; no definite D call. The CDR3 sequence is 14 residues long. V was pared by 3 bases and J by 5 bases, with 10 bases between. In germline, CDR1 is SGHNT, CDR2 YENEEA. CDR3 loop: CASSLGSRTGELFF. The CDR3 DNA reads as TGTGCCAGCAGCTTGGGCAGTAGGACCGGGGAGCTGTTTTTT.

The V gene is TRBV11-3, the J gene TRBJ1-1; a possible D gene is TRBD1 (5 bases). The germline gives CDR1 SGHNT, CDR2 YENEEA. This CDR3 contains 14 residues. Trimming shortened V by 1 base and J by 1 base, and 7 bases separated the two germline ends. This CDR3 is CASSLGGRNTEAFF. In DNA, the CDR3 is TGTGCCAGCAGCTTAGGGGGCAGGAACACTGAAGCTTTCTTT. The variable domain in full, with the rest retrieved from reference TRBV11-3 and TRBJ1-1, is EAGVVQSPRYKIIEKKQPVAFWCNPISGHNTLYWYLQNLGQGPELLIRYENEEAVDDSQLPKDRFSAERLKGVDSTLKIQPAELGDSAVYLCASSLGGRNTEAFFGQGTRLTVV.

This clone has only one observation. V and J are TRBV27 and TRBJ1-4; a weak D match, TRBD1 (6 bases). V was pared by 4 bases and J by 8 bases, with 17 bases between. Germline lookup yields CDR1 MNHEY and CDR2 SMNVEV (reference sequence). The CDR3 runs 15 residues. The CDR3 here is CASSSLTGSREKLFF. CDR3 DNA sequence: TGTGCCAGCAGTTCCCTTACAGGGTCAAGGGAAAAACTGTTTTTT.

The chain has TRBV28 and TRBJ1-5, with TRBD1 matching over 9 bases. Per the germline V gene, CDR1 is MDHEN and CDR2 is SYDVKM. The CDR3 runs 17 residues. V lost 6 bases, J lost 2 bases, and 11 bases stayed unmatched. The CDR3 loop reads CASSPITGGRGNQPQHF. CDR3 sequence (DNA): TGTGCCAGCAGCCCTATAACAGGGGGCAGGGGCAATCAGCCCCAGCATTTT.